These 31 T cell receptor beta chains were sequenced from one sample in a study of blood T cell repertoires in COVID-19 (dated by TCRdb to 2018 to 2020). Libraries were prepared through the immunoSEQ multiplex PCR assay. TCRdb limited this immuneACCESS table to in-frame rearrangements with V and J called. A share of clones is missing; checked studies link under half to unresolved V genes, and the rest is unexplained. This sample gives 110,000 or so clones in total; around 84% of them show up just once. The ten top clones hold around 8% of the sample. Sequencing was performed on peripheral blood. Receptor source: a woman of 80 years or more with active or convalescent COVID-19.

This chain joins TRBV30 and TRBJ1-2; weak D call: TRBD1 (6 bases). The germline gives CDR1 GTSNPN, CDR2 SVGIG (reference sequence). The CDR3 length is 12 residues. Trimming stripped 2 bases from V and 4 bases from J, with 8 bases between. CDR3 coding DNA: TGTGCCTGGAGTTGCAGGGGCTATGGCTACACCTTC. This translates into CAWSCRGYGYTF.

The rearrangement uses TRBV2 and TRBJ1-2, with 8 bases aligning to TRBD1. The germline gives CDR1 SNHLY, CDR2 FYNNEI. The CDR3 loop spans 14 amino acids. After removal of 5 bases from V and 2 bases from J, the junction contained 4 bases not matched to a gene. The chain's CDR3 is CASSLTGVNYGYTF. Written as DNA, the CDR3 is TGTGCCAGCAGTTTGACAGGGGTCAACTATGGCTACACCTTC. Drawing the rest from reference TRBV2 and TRBJ1-2, the complete variable domain is EPEVTQTPSHQVTQMGQEVILRCVPISNHLYFYWYRQILGQKVEFLVSFYNNEISEKSEIFDDQFSVERPDGSNFTLKIRSTKLEDSAMYFCASSLTGVNYGYTFGSGTRLTVV.

In DNA form, the CDR3 reads TGCGCCAGCAGCCACGGGACAGGGGGATCCTACGAGCAGTACTTC. Amino acid sequence: CASSHGTGGSYEQYF. The rearrangement links TRBV4-1 to TRBJ2-7; 11 nucleotides agree with TRBD1. The germline CDR1 and CDR2 sequences are MGHRA and YSYEKL. Germline trimming cut 3 bases from V and 1 base from J; bases unmatched to any gene: 2. The CDR3 is made up of 15 amino acids.

This clone was found once. J is TRBJ2-5 and V is TRBV18; tentative D call: TRBD2 (6 bases). Germline lookup yields CDR1 KGHSH and CDR2 LQKENI. The ends were cut back, 3 bases at V and 4 bases at J, with 6 bases in the middle. This CDR3 comprises 12 residues. This CDR3 reads CASSPGGETQYF. CDR3 nucleotide sequence: TGTGCCAGCTCACCGGGGGGAGAGACCCAGTACTTC.

This chain links TRBV2 with TRBJ1-2, with 10 positions matching TRBD1. Trimming removed 5 bases from V and 1 base from J; junction bases left unmatched: 7. Germline CDR1 and CDR2: SNHLY and FYNNEI. This CDR3 is built from 16 residues. CDR3 sequence (DNA): TGTGCCAGCAGTTTTGACAGGGGGCTGGGTAACTATGGCTACACCTTC. Translated, it gives CASSFDRGLGNYGYTF.

The V gene is TRBV12-3 or TRBV12-4, the J gene TRBJ2-1, with 8 bases fitting TRBD2. J was trimmed by 7 bases and V by 2 bases; bases with no gene match: 1. The length of the CDR3 is 13 residues. This CDR3 reads CASSLSGSNEQFF. In DNA form, the CDR3 reads TGTGCCAGCAGTTTAAGCGGGAGTAATGAGCAGTTCTTC.

The chain has TRBV11-2 and TRBJ1-5; D is uncertain. Trimming removed 3 bases from V and 2 bases from J, with 8 bases in between. Germline loops: CDR1 SGHAT, CDR2 FQNNGV. This CDR3 has 14 residues. Here the CDR3 reads CASSLGWGNQPQHF. The CDR3 nucleotides read TGTGCCAGCAGCTTGGGCTGGGGCAATCAGCCCCAGCATTTT.

This clone was counted a single time. The chain uses TRBV7-3 and TRBJ2-1; 7 nucleotides align to TRBD1. Germline CDR1 reads SGHTA; CDR2 reads FQGTGA. V was clipped by 5 bases and J by 2 bases; unmatched bases: 9. This CDR3 comprises 16 residues. The DNA for the CDR3 is TGTGCCAGCAGCCACTCGACAGGGAAACCCTACAATGAGCAGTTCTTC. It translates to CASSHSTGKPYNEQFF. Full variable domain (remainder filled in from reference TRBV7-3 and TRBJ2-1): GAGVSQTPSNKVTEKGKYVELRCDPISGHTALYWYRQSLGQGPEFLIYFQGTGAADDSGLPNDRFFAVRPEGSVSTLKIQRTERGDSAVYLCASSHSTGKPYNEQFFGPGTRLTVL.

The gene calls are TRBV12-3 or TRBV12-4 and TRBJ2-2; D perhaps matches TRBD2 (6 bases). This CDR3 is 13 amino acids long. Trimming removed 10 bases from V and 6 bases from J, with 15 bases in between. Written as DNA, the CDR3 is TGTGCCAACCGTAAAGGGAGGCCCGGGGAGCTGTTTTTT. It codes for CANRKGRPGELFF.

The chain links TRBV10-3 to TRBJ2-5; D perhaps matches TRBD2 (6 bases). Trimming pared 3 bases from V and 5 bases from J, leaving 16 bases between. The CDR3 contains 15 residues. The germline gives CDR1 ENHRY, CDR2 SYGVKD. The CDR3 region has the DNA TGTGCCATCAGTGAAGGGGACTTAAAGGGGGAGACCCAGTACTTC. This encodes CAISEGDLKGETQYF.

V usage is TRBV19 and J usage is TRBJ2-2, with TRBD2 identical over 7 bases. Germline-derived CDR1 and CDR2 are LNHDA and SQIVND (reference sequence). V was clipped by 2 bases and J by 2 bases; unmatched bases: 5. CDR3 length equals 16 residues. As DNA, the CDR3 is TGTGCCAGTAGTATAAGCGGGATGGGTAACACCGGGGAGCTGTTTTTT. Its translation: CASSISGMGNTGELFF.

The chain employs TRBV5-1 and TRBJ1-1; a weak D match, TRBD1 (6 bases). Trimming shortened V by 4 bases and J by 1 base, and 11 bases separated the two germline ends. From germline, CDR1 is SGHRS and CDR2 YFSETQ. The CDR3 covers 14 residues. CDR3 sequence reads: CASSHGQSNTEAFF. The DNA of the CDR3 is TGCGCCAGCAGCCATGGACAGTCGAACACTGAAGCTTTCTTT.

This chain joins TRBV18 and TRBJ2-7, with D possibly matching TRBD2 (5 bases). Deletions cut 0 bases from V and 2 bases from J, with 14 bases between. The V gene's germline CDR1 is KGHSH and CDR2 LQKENI. This CDR3 spans 16 amino acids. The CDR3 DNA follows: TGTGCCAGCTCACCACCGCGGGCCCATAACCCCTACGAGCAGTACTTC. The encoded protein is CASSPPRAHNPYEQYF.

The chain couples TRBV11-2 to TRBJ2-5, with 8 bases aligning to TRBD2. V shed 5 bases and J 7 bases; nucleotides not matched to a gene: 9. Germline V gives CDR1 SGHAT, CDR2 FQNNGV. The CDR3 totals 14 residues. The CDR3 nucleotides are TGTGCCAGCAGCCCCGGGGGGGCAATGGGGACCCAGTACTTC. It specifies CASSPGGAMGTQYF.

This chain links TRBV19 with TRBJ2-1; 7 bases map to TRBD2. This CDR3 is 19 amino acids long. Per the germline V gene, CDR1 is LNHDA and CDR2 is SQIVND (reference sequence). V gave up 3 bases and J gave up 4 bases; unmatched junction bases: 18. This CDR3 is CASSILSFGGRGDYNEQFF. CDR3 sequence (DNA): TGTGCCAGTAGTATTTTAAGTTTTGGCGGGAGAGGGGATTACAATGAGCAGTTCTTC. Using reference TRBV19 and TRBJ2-1 for the parts outside the CDR3, the full variable domain is DGGITQSPKYLFRKEGQNVTLSCEQNLNHDAMYWYRQDPGQGLRLIYYSQIVNDFQKGDIAEGYSVSREKKESFPLTVTSAQKNPTAFYLCASSILSFGGRGDYNEQFFGPGTRLTVL.

This clone has just one count. V gene TRBV5-1 combines with J gene TRBJ1-1; D possibly corresponds to TRBD1 (5 bases). Trimming stripped 0 bases from V and 3 bases from J, with 6 bases between. Per the germline V gene, CDR1 is SGHRS and CDR2 is YFSETQ. The CDR3 contains 13 residues. CDR3 DNA sequence: TGCGCCAGCAGCTTGGCACAGGACACTGAAGCTTTCTTT. Protein: CASSLAQDTEAFF.

The rearrangement joins TRBV23-1 to TRBJ2-3; D perhaps matches TRBD2 (7 bases). TRBV23-1 is placed among ORFs of uncertain function. CDR3 length equals 15 residues. The germline V and J ends were trimmed by 7 bases and 4 bases, with 18 bases remaining between them. CDR3 in amino acids: CASTPRGEGADTQYF. For the CDR3, the DNA is TGCGCCAGCACCCCTAGGGGGGAGGGCGCAGATACGCAGTATTTT.

A single count supports this clone. The CDR3 DNA sequence: TGTGCCAGCAGCGCACCGACTCCTACCGCGCAGTATTTT. Translated, it gives CASSAPTPTAQYF. The J gene is TRBJ2-3, the V gene TRBV9; D remains unclear. The germline CDR1 and CDR2 sequences are SGDLS and YYNGEE. The CDR3 runs 13 residues. With 3 bases removed from V and 10 bases from J, the gap between germline ends came to 15 bases.

This chain connects TRBV7-9 to TRBJ2-7, with TRBD2 matching over 7 bases. This CDR3 spans 12 amino acids. Germline V gives CDR1 SEHNR, CDR2 FQNEAQ (reference sequence). The V segment lost 10 bases and the J segment 3 bases; nucleotides outside the gene matches: 6. CDR3 DNA: TGTGCCACCGGGGGGTTGGACTACGAGCAGTACTTC. Amino acid sequence: CATGGLDYEQYF.

The rearrangement uses TRBV15 and TRBJ1-2; 8 positions agree with TRBD1. Per the germline V gene, CDR1 is LNHNV and CDR2 is YYDKDF (reference sequence). V was clipped by 2 bases and J by 8 bases; unmatched bases: 10. The CDR3 is 15 residues long. DNA of the CDR3: TGTGCCACCAGCAGACAAAGACAGGGGTTGGTCGGCTACACCTTC. Protein: CATSRQRQGLVGYTF.

The genes are TRBV3-1 (or the pseudogene TRBV3-2) and TRBJ1-2; TRBD1 matches at 8 bases. Germline V gene sequence: CDR1 LGHDT, CDR2 YNNKEL (reference sequence). There are 17 residues in the CDR3. With 0 bases clipped from V and 4 bases from J, the junction kept 10 bases outside the gene matches. CDR3 residues: CASSQDVGGQGGYGYTF. CDR3 coding DNA: TGTGCCAGCAGCCAAGATGTGGGAGGACAGGGTGGCTATGGCTACACCTTC.

The chain links TRBV28 to TRBJ1-2, with a possible D match to TRBD1 (6 bases). Germline V gives CDR1 MDHEN, CDR2 SYDVKM. The CDR3 sequence is 13 residues long. V was shortened by 3 bases and J by 8 bases, with 13 bases between the two germline ends. The CDR3 DNA is TGTGCCAGCAGTTTGGCGGGGGGCTCGGGCTACACCTTC. Translating it yields CASSLAGGSGYTF.

On this clone itself: Other nucleotide sequences from this sample produce the same CDR3. The V call is TRBV15, the J call TRBJ2-7; D remains unclear. The CDR3 runs to 13 residues. Germline V gene sequence: CDR1 LNHNV, CDR2 YYDKDF (reference sequence). The germline V and J ends were trimmed by 0 bases and 3 bases, with 6 bases remaining between them. Here the CDR3 DNA reads TGTGCCACCAGCAGAGATCCAGGCTACGAGCAGTACTTC. Its protein product is CATSRDPGYEQYF.

The genes are TRBV13 and TRBJ2-7, with 8 positions matching TRBD2. CDR3 size: 16 residues. The germline V gene encodes CDR1 PRHDT and CDR2 FYEKMQ (reference sequence). The V segment lost 4 bases and the J segment 3 bases; nucleotides outside the gene matches: 11. The CDR3 DNA follows: TGTGCCAGCAGCTCGGGACTAGTCCTAACCTACTACGAGCAGTACTTC. Translating it yields CASSSGLVLTYYEQYF.

The rearrangement joins TRBV25-1 to TRBJ2-2; D unresolved. Trimming removed 3 bases at V and 4 bases at J, with 21 bases between. This CDR3 contains 18 residues. CDR1 and CDR2 from the germline V gene are MGHDK and SYGVNS. The CDR3 protein is CASSERFFGTRGTGELFF. As DNA, the CDR3 is TGTGCCAGCAGTGAGCGCTTTTTTGGCACGCGAGGCACCGGGGAGCTGTTTTTT.

CDR3 sequence reads: CATSDLVTGELFF. Here the CDR3 DNA reads TGTGCCACCAGTGATTTGGTAACCGGGGAGCTGTTTTTT. The chain employs TRBV24-1 and TRBJ2-2, with D unclear. This CDR3 has 13 residues. The germline V gene encodes CDR1 KGHDR and CDR2 SFDVKD. V was cut by 0 bases and J by 5 bases, with 3 bases left in between.

The genes are TRBV5-1 and TRBJ2-2, with D perhaps matching TRBD2 (6 bases). CDR3 length equals 15 residues. The germline gives CDR1 SGHRS, CDR2 YFSETQ. The V and J ends lost 3 bases and 0 bases respectively, with 9 bases between them. DNA of the CDR3: TGCGCCAGCAGCTCAGCGGGTGCGAACACCGGGGAGCTGTTTTTT. Amino acid sequence: CASSSAGANTGELFF.

The chain links TRBV6-5 to TRBJ1-2; unclear D gene. The CDR3 has 14 residues. The germline V gene has CDR1 MNHEY and CDR2 SVGAGI. Trimming removed 0 bases from V and 2 bases from J, with 7 bases in between. In DNA, the CDR3 is TGTGCCAGCAGTTACTCGTCACAGAACTATGGCTACACCTTC. Translated, it gives CASSYSSQNYGYTF.

The V and J genes are TRBV3-1 (or the pseudogene TRBV3-2) and TRBJ2-3; maybe TRBD2 (5 bases). Germline V gives CDR1 LGHDT, CDR2 YNNKEL (reference sequence). Trimming pared 1 base from V and 3 bases from J, leaving 11 bases between. The length of the CDR3 is 15 residues. DNA of the CDR3: TGTGCCAGCAGCCAAGGGGCTTGGAGGACAGATACGCAGTATTTT. It translates to CASSQGAWRTDTQYF.

This chain links TRBV15 with TRBJ1-3; no clear D. The CDR3 has 17 residues. Germline lookup yields CDR1 LNHNV and CDR2 YYDKDF (reference sequence). Trimming removed 0 bases at V and 4 bases at J, with 16 bases between. The CDR3 DNA sequence: TGTGCCACCAGCAGAGATTGGGATCCACTAGGAGGAAACACCATATATTTT. Translated, it gives CATSRDWDPLGGNTIYF.

The chain joins TRBV15 to TRBJ1-5; a weak D match, TRBD1 (6 bases). Germline CDR1 is LNHNV and CDR2 is YYDKDF (reference sequence). V was pared by 8 bases and J by 0 bases, with 14 bases between. The CDR3 runs to 15 residues. The CDR3 DNA reads TGTGCCACCTCCCGGGACACTTATAGCAATCAGCCCCAGCATTTT. This sequence encodes CATSRDTYSNQPQHF.